One and the same sample provided the 30 T cell receptor beta chains below, sequenced in a study of sequential checkpoint blockade in melanoma. Treatment in this sample: randomized to nivolumab then ipilimumab (arm A) or the reverse (arm B). TCRdb's copy holds only in-frame clones and misses some; the assay was immunoSEQ multiplex PCR. The sample contains 10,000 or so clones, less than 30% of which appear only once. The sequences come from tumor tissue (inferred from file names), collected from a patient given nivolumab and ipilimumab in sequence. These receptors originate from a human donor with melanoma.

The chain links TRBV29-1 to TRBJ2-1, with D unclear. V lost 4 bases and J 4 bases, leaving 8 bases between the germline ends. The CDR3 length is 12 residues. Germline values: CDR1 SQVTM, CDR2 ANQGSEA. The CDR3 sequence is CSVGSRYNEQFF. CDR3 nucleotide sequence: TGCAGCGTTGGAAGCCGGTACAATGAGCAGTTCTTC.

This clone has only a few counts. The chain joins TRBV6-8 to TRBJ2-7; 9 bases align to TRBD1. The CDR3 has 15 residues. J gave up 5 bases and V 6 bases, and 11 bases lay outside the gene matches. Germline values: CDR1 MNHGY, CDR2 SAAAGT. CDR3 sequence reads: CASSPGDRVRDEQYF. Here the CDR3 DNA reads TGTGCCAGCAGCCCCGGGGACAGGGTAAGGGACGAGCAGTACTTC.

There are a few counts of this clone. The V call is TRBV11-3, the J call TRBJ1-3, with 8 bases fitting TRBD1. Germline lookup yields CDR1 SGHNT and CDR2 YENEEA. The CDR3 consists of 15 residues. V shed 0 bases and J 8 bases; nucleotides not matched to a gene: 6. CDR3 loop: CASSLERTGLDTIYF. The CDR3 DNA reads as TGTGCCAGCAGCTTAGAACGGACAGGGTTGGACACCATATATTTT.

This clone is medium-sized (0.01 to 0.1%) by share. The rearrangement uses TRBV28 and TRBJ1-2, with D unclear. CDR1 is MDHEN and CDR2 is SYDVKM in the germline V gene. Trimming cost V 4 bases and J 0 bases, with 6 bases left between them. The CDR3 length is 13 residues. Here the CDR3 reads CASSSPANYGYTF. CDR3 in DNA: TGTGCCAGCAGTTCCCCGGCTAACTATGGCTACACCTTC.

This chain uses TRBV7-6 with TRBJ1-5; D possibly corresponds to TRBD1 (5 bases). The CDR3 consists of 17 residues. V was pared by 1 base and J by 5 bases, with 18 bases between. Per the germline V gene, CDR1 is SGHVS and CDR2 is FNYEAQ. The CDR3 protein is CASSLDQQVASYQPQHF. CDR3 DNA sequence: TGTGCCAGCAGCTTAGATCAACAGGTAGCCTCATATCAGCCCCAGCATTTT.

This clone was found a few times. This chain joins TRBV6-8 and TRBJ1-5; 7 nucleotides match TRBD1. There are 14 residues in the CDR3. The V and J ends lost 5 bases and 2 bases, in that order; junction bases with no gene match: 3. The germline V gene encodes CDR1 MNHGY and CDR2 SAAAGT. CDR3 DNA sequence: TGTGCCAGCAGTGGCGGGACAGGCAATCAGCCCCAGCATTTT. This sequence encodes CASSGGTGNQPQHF.

This chain uses TRBV18 with TRBJ2-7; D is uncertain. Between the trimmed V and J ends, which lost 3 bases and 3 bases, there was a span of 15 bases. Germline values: CDR1 KGHSH, CDR2 LQKENI. The CDR3 extends over 15 amino acids. In DNA form, the CDR3 reads TGTGCCAGCTCACCGACGCCCGTACAGAACTACGAGCAGTACTTC. Its protein is CASSPTPVQNYEQYF.

In its sample, this clone was seen a few times. This chain connects TRBV6-8 to TRBJ1-5; D unresolved. CDR3 length equals 19 residues. Between the trimmed V and J ends, which lost 0 bases and 0 bases, there was a span of 18 bases. Germline loops: CDR1 MNHGY, CDR2 SAAAGT. The chain's CDR3 is CASSYSNLPGWYSNQPQHF. CDR3 coding DNA: TGTGCCAGCAGTTACTCGAACCTTCCCGGGTGGTATAGCAATCAGCCCCAGCATTTT.

The chain has TRBV6-8 and TRBJ1-2; D is unclear. The CDR3 loop spans 13 amino acids. Trimming cost V 6 bases and J 2 bases, with 10 bases left between them. CDR1 MNHGY and CDR2 SAAAGT come from the germline V gene. DNA for the CDR3: TGTGCCAGCAGCCAAACGGAGAACTATGGCTACACCTTC. Residues: CASSQTENYGYTF.

V usage is TRBV28 and J usage is TRBJ1-5, with D maybe TRBD1 (5 bases). Germline CDR1 is MDHEN and CDR2 is SYDVKM. The CDR3 contains 15 residues. V was clipped by 6 bases and J by 2 bases, with 14 bases between them. CDR3 bases: TGTGCCAGCAGAGGAGCTGCGGGGGGCAATCAGCCCCAGCATTTT. Amino acids: CASRGAAGGNQPQHF.

CDR3 DNA: TGTGCCAGCAGTTTACCCCAGACAGATACGCAGTATTTT. Protein sequence: CASSLPQTDTQYF. V is TRBV28 and J is TRBJ2-3, with D unresolved. Trimming took off 2 bases at V and 3 bases at J, with 6 bases between the two ends. Per germline, CDR1 MDHEN and CDR2 SYDVKM. This CDR3 is 13 amino acids long.

The sample holds a few counts of this clone. The V call is TRBV19, the J call TRBJ1-6; 9 bases agree with TRBD1. V shed 3 bases, J shed 8 bases, and the junction held 2 bases outside the gene matches. The CDR3 spans 14 residues. Germline V gene lookup returns CDR1 LNHDA and CDR2 SQIVND (reference sequence). CDR3 sequence (DNA): TGTGCCAGTAGTATTAGGACAGGGGATTCACCCCTCCACTTT. Protein sequence: CASSIRTGDSPLHF. Full variable domain (outside the CDR3, taken from reference TRBV19 and TRBJ1-6): DGGITQSPKYLFRKEGQNVTLSCEQNLNHDAMYWYRQDPGQGLRLIYYSQIVNDFQKGDIAEGYSVSREKKESFPLTVTSAQKNPTAFYLCASSIRTGDSPLHFGNGTRLTVT.

This clone showed up just a few times. The V gene is TRBV9, the J gene TRBJ2-5; D may be TRBD2 (6 bases). This CDR3 region has 15 residues. Germline loops: CDR1 SGDLS, CDR2 YYNGEE. V was pared by 4 bases and J by 5 bases, with 18 bases between. CDR3 sequence: CASSPTGLPRETQYF. For the CDR3, the DNA is TGTGCCAGCAGCCCAACGGGACTCCCCCGGGAGACCCAGTACTTC. Looking up the rest from reference TRBV9 and TRBJ2-5 gives the full variable domain: DSGVTQTPKHLITATGQRVTLRCSPRSGDLSVYWYQQSLDQGLQFLIQYYNGEERAKGNILERFSAQQFPDLHSELNLSSLELGDSALYFCASSPTGLPRETQYFGPGTRLLVL.

At least ten counts were recorded for this clone. This chain connects TRBV27 to TRBJ2-7; 7 bases map to TRBD1. CDR3 length: 13 amino acids. Trimming cost V 5 bases and J 6 bases; bases outside gene matches: 7. CDR1 and CDR2 from the germline V gene are MNHEY and SMNVEV (reference sequence). The CDR3, as DNA: TGTGCCAGCAGTCCAATAGACAGGGCCGAGCAGTACTTC. It is translated as CASSPIDRAEQYF.

This clone is labeled as large. The chain combines TRBV9 with TRBJ1-4; D possibly corresponds to TRBD1 (5 bases). Germline-derived CDR1 and CDR2 are SGDLS and YYNGEE. The V end lost 3 bases, the J end lost 0 bases, and 12 bases lay between the germline ends. This CDR3 region has 16 residues. CDR3 bases: TGTGCCAGCAGCGCTGACAGCGACTCAACTAATGAAAAACTGTTTTTT. This codes for CASSADSDSTNEKLFF.

This clone was counted between two and nine times. This chain links TRBV6-8 with TRBJ1-2, with TRBD1 matching 11 bases. CDR3 length: 13 amino acids. J lost 7 bases, V lost 5 bases, and 3 bases had no gene match. Germline V gives CDR1 MNHGY, CDR2 SAAAGT. The CDR3 region is CASSGQGAIGYTF. CDR3 in DNA: TGTGCCAGCAGTGGACAGGGGGCAATTGGCTACACCTTC.

This clone was counted between two and nine times. The DNA of the CDR3 is TGTGCCAGCAGTTACTCTGATGTCCAGTACTTC. Protein sequence: CASSYSDVQYF. The V gene is TRBV6-7, the J gene TRBJ2-5, with D unresolved. Being an ORF, TRBV6-7 has a function that is uncertain. CDR3 length: 11 amino acids. V shed 0 bases and J shed 10 bases, with 6 bases lying between them.

The table lists this clone with many counts. The V and J genes are TRBV11-3 and TRBJ2-7; TRBD1 matches 7 bases. Germline V gene lookup returns CDR1 SGHNT and CDR2 YENEEA. The CDR3 covers 15 residues. The junction had 11 bases not matched to a gene; V was cut back by 3 bases and J by 6 bases. CDR3 in amino acids: CASSLTGTVAVEQYF. CDR3 sequence (DNA): TGTGCCAGCAGCTTGACCGGGACAGTAGCCGTCGAGCAGTACTTC.

This clone was counted at least ten times. V gene TRBV7-6 combines with J gene TRBJ2-6; D call uncertain. V was trimmed by 5 bases and J by 0 bases, leaving 11 bases between them. Looked up from germline, CDR1 is SGHVS and CDR2 is FNYEAQ. This CDR3 has 16 amino acids. In DNA form, the CDR3 reads TGTGCCAGCAGCGAAGGTCCAATCTCTGGGGCCAACGTCCTGACTTTC. Its translation is CASSEGPISGANVLTF.

In its sample, this clone was seen a few times. The rearrangement links TRBV23-1 to TRBJ2-5; 7 positions match TRBD1. TRBV23-1 carries the ORF label, with uncertain function. V was pared by 6 bases and J by 7 bases, with 14 bases of the junction left unmatched. This CDR3 is 15 amino acids long. CDR3 protein: CASSQDQGVVVTQYF. Written as DNA, the CDR3 is TGCGCCAGCAGCCAAGACCAGGGGGTTGTTGTGACCCAGTACTTC.

The genes are TRBV28 and TRBJ1-2; the D gene is possibly TRBD1 (6 bases). Germline V lookup: CDR1 MDHEN, CDR2 SYDVKM. The germline V and J ends were trimmed by 10 bases and 7 bases, with 19 bases remaining between them. CDR3 length: 13 amino acids. CDR3 bases: TGTGCCATACAAGAACAGGGTCGAGGTGGCTACACCTTC. It encodes CAIQEQGRGGYTF.

The CDR3 region has the DNA TGTGCCAGCAGTTTAGGTTCTGGCAGGGGCCGCACAGATACGCAGTATTTT. It is translated as CASSLGSGRGRTDTQYF. The rearrangement links TRBV28 to TRBJ2-3; possible D gene TRBD1, 6 bases. Trimming took off 2 bases at V and 1 base at J, with 16 bases between the two ends. The germline gives CDR1 MDHEN, CDR2 SYDVKM. The CDR3 is 17 residues long. Filled out from reference TRBV28 and TRBJ2-3, the complete variable domain reads DVKVTQSSRYLVKRTGEKVFLECVQDMDHENMFWYRQDPGLGLRLIYFSYDVKMKEKGDIPEGYSVSREKKERFSLILESASTNQTSMYLCASSLGSGRGRTDTQYFGPGTRLTVL.

This clone qualifies as medium-sized. The rearrangement joins TRBV28 to TRBJ2-7; 10 bases align to TRBD2. The germline V gene encodes CDR1 MDHEN and CDR2 SYDVKM. The CDR3 sequence is 12 residues long. J gave up 11 bases and V 6 bases, and 7 bases lay outside the gene matches. The CDR3 DNA is TGTGCCAGCAGAGACCTAGCGGGGGAGGAGTACTTC. Translation: CASRDLAGEEYF.

This clone showed up many times. V is TRBV6-8 and J is TRBJ2-5; D tentatively reads TRBD1 or TRBD2 (6 bases each). The germline V gene encodes CDR1 MNHGY and CDR2 SAAAGT. Trimming removed 10 bases from V and 3 bases from J, with 18 bases in between. There are 14 residues in the CDR3. The CDR3 coding sequence is TGTGCCATCACTCAAGGAGGGGGAGAAGAGACCCAGTACTTC. Its protein is CAITQGGGEETQYF.

This clone counts as medium-sized (0.01 to 0.1%). The chain combines TRBV12-5 with TRBJ1-2; weak D call: TRBD1 (6 bases). This CDR3 has 13 amino acids. CDR1 and CDR2 (germline): LGHNT, FRNRAP. Trimming stripped 6 bases from V and 4 bases from J, with 12 bases between. The CDR3 spells CASGTDSSYGYTF. The CDR3 DNA reads as TGTGCTAGTGGCACGGACAGCTCCTATGGCTACACCTTC.

The V and J genes are TRBV1 and TRBJ1-2; the table gives TRBD1 as D, unverified against the DNA. TRBV1 is designated a pseudogene. CDR3 length: 17 residues. CDR3 sequence (DNA): TGCGCCAGCAGCCAAGAGATTCGGACAGGGGTTAACTATGGCTACACCTTC. Protein: CASSQEIRTGVNYGYTF.

The rearrangement uses TRBV11-3 and TRBJ2-5, with 9 bases matching TRBD2. This CDR3 has 14 residues. With V trimmed by 5 bases and J by 4 bases, 5 bases remained unmatched. CDR1 is SGHNT, CDR2 YENEEA, per germline. The CDR3 region has the DNA TGTGCCAGCAGCGAGGGACTAGCCCGAGAGACCCAGTACTTC. This codes for CASSEGLARETQYF.

J is TRBJ2-3 and V is TRBV11-3; 15 nucleotides line up with TRBD2. Per germline, CDR1 SGHNT and CDR2 YENEEA. This CDR3 has 16 amino acids. J was trimmed by 4 bases and V by 5 bases; bases with no gene match: 4. Here the CDR3 reads CASSLRTSGGADTQYF. CDR3 coding DNA: TGTGCCAGCAGCCTTCGGACTAGCGGGGGGGCAGATACGCAGTATTTT.

This clone was recorded a few times. This chain joins TRBV11-3 and TRBJ2-7; TRBD1 matches 9 bases. This CDR3 has 14 amino acids. Germline CDR1 is SGHNT and CDR2 is YENEEA. J was trimmed by 6 bases and V by 5 bases; bases with no gene match: 8. CDR3 sequence: CASSPWRTGVEQYF. In nucleotides, the CDR3 is TGTGCCAGCAGCCCGTGGAGGACAGGGGTCGAGCAGTACTTC.

The chain combines TRBV6-8 with TRBJ1-1; maybe TRBD1 (5 bases). CDR3 size: 13 residues. V dropped 0 bases and J dropped 11 bases, with 13 bases sitting between them. Germline loops: CDR1 MNHGY, CDR2 SAAAGT. The CDR3 DNA sequence: TGTGCCAGCAGTTACTCGAGGGGAGGGGAGGCTTTCTTT. The encoded protein is CASSYSRGGEAFF.